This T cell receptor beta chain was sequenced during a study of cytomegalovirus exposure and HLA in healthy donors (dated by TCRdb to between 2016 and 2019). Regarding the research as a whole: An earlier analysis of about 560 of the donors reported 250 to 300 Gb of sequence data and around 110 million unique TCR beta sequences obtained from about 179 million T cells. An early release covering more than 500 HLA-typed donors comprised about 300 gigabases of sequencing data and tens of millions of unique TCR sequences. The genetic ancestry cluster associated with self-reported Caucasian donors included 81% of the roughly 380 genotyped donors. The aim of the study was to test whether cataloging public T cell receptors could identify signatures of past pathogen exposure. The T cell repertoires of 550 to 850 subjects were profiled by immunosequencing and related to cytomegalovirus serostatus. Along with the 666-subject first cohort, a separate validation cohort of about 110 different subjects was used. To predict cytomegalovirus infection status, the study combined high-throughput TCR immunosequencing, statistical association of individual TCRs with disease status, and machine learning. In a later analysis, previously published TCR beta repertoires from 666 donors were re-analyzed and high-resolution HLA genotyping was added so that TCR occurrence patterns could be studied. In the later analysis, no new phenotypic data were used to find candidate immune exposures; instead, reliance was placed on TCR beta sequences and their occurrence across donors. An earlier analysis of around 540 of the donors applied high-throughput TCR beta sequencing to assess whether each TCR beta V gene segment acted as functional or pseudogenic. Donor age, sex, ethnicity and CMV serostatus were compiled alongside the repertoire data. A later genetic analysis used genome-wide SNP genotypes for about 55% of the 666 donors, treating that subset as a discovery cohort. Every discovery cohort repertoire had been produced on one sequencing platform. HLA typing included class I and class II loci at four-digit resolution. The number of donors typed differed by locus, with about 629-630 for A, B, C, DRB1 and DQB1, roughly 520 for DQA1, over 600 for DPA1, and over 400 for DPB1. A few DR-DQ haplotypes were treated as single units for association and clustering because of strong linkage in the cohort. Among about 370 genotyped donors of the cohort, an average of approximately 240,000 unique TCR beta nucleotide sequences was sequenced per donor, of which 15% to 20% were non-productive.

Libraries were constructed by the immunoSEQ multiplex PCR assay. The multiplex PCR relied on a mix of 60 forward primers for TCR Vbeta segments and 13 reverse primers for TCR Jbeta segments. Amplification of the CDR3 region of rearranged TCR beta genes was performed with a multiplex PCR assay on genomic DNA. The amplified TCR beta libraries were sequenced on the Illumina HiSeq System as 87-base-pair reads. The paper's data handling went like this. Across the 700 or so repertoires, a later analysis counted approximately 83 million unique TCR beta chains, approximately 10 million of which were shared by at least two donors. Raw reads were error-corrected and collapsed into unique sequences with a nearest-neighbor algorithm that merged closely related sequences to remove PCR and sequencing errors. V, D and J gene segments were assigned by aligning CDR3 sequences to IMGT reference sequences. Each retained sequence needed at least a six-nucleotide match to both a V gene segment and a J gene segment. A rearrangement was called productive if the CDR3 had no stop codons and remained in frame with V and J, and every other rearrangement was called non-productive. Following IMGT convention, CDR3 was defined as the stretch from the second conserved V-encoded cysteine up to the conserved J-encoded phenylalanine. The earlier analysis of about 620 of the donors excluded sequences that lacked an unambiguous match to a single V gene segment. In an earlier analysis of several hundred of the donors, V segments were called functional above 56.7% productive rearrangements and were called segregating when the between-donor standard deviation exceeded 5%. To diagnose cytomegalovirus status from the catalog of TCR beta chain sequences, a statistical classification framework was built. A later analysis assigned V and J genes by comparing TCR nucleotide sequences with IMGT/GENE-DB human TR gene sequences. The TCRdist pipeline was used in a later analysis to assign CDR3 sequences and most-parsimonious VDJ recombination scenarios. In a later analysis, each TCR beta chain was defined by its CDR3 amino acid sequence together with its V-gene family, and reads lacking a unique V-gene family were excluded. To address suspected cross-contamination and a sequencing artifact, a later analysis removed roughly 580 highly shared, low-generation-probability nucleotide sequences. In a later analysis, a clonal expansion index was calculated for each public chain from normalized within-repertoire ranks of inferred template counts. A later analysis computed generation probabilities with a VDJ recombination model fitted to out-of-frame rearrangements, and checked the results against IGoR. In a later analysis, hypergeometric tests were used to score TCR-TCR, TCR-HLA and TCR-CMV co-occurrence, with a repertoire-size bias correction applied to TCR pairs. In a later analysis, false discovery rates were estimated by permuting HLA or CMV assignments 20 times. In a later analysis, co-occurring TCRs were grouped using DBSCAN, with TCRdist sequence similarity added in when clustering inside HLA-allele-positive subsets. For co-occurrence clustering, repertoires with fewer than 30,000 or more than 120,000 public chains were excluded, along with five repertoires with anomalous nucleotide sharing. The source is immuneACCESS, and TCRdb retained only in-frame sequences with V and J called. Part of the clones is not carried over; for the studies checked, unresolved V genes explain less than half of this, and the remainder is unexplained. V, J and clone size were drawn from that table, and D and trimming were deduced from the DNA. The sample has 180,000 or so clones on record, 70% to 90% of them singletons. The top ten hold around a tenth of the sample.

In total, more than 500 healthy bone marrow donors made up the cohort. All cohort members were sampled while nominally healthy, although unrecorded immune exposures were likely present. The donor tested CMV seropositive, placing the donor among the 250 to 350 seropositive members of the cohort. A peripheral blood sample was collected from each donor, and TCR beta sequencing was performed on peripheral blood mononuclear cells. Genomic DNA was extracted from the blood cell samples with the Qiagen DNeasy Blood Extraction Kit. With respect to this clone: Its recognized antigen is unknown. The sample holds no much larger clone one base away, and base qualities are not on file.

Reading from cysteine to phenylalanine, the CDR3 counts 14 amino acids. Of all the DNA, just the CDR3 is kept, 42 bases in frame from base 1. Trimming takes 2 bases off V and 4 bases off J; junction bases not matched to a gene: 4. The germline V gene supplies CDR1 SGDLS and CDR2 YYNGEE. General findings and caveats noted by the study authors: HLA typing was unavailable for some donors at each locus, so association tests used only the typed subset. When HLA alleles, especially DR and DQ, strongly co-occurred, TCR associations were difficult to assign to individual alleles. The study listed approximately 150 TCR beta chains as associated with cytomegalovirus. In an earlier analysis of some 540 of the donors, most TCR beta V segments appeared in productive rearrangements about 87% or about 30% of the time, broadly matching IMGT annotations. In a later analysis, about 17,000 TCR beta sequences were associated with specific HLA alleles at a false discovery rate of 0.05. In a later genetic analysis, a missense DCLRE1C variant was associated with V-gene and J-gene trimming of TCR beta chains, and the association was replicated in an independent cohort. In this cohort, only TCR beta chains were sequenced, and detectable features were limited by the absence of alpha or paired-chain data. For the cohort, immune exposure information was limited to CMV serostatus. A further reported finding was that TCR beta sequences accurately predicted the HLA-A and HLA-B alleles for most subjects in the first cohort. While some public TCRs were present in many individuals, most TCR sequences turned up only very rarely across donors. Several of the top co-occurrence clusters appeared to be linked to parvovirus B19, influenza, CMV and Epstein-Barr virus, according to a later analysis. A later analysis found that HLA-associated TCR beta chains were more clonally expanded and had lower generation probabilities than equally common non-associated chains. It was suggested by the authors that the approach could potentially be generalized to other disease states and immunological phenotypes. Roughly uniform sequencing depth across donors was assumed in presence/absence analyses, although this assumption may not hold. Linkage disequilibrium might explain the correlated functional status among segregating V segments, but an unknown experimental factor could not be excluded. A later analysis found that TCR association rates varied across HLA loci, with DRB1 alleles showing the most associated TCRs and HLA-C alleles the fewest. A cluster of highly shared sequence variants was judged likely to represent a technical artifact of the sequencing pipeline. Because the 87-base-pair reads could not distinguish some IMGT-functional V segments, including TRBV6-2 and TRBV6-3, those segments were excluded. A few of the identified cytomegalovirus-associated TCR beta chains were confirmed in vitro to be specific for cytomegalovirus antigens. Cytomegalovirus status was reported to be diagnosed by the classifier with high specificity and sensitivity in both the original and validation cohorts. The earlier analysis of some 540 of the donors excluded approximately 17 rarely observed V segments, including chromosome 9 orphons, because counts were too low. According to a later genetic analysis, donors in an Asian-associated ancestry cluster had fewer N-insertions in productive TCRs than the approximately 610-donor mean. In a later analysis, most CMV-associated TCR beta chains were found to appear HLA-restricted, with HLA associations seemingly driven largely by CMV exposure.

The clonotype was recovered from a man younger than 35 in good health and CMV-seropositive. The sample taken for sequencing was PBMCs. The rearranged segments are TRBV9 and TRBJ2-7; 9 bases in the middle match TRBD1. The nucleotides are TGTGCCAGCAGCGTGGGACAGGGAAAGTACGAGCAGTACTTC. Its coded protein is CASSVGQGKYEQYF.